Here is one TCR beta chain with its context. TCRdb recomputed calls from the 5' RACE reads with MiXCR, one row per CDR3 protein. Seen here are roughly 150,000 distinct CDR3 sequences, roughly 15% observed once, and the top ten hold 13% to 15%. The sample originates from a study of T-cell memory formation after mild COVID-19. The sample was PBMCs or a T cell subset sorted from them (not recorded which). This receptor was obtained from an adult woman who had mild COVID-19 (a few samples of this study predate the infection). Cell type and time point are not known.

As DNA, the CDR3 is TGTGCCAGCAGCGCACCGGGACAGGCCATCCTTCAGGGCTACACCTTC. Translating gives CASSAPGQAILQGYTF. The V call is TRBV4-2, the J call TRBJ1-2; 8 nucleotides line up with TRBD1. J was trimmed by 8 bases and V by 5 bases; bases with no gene match: 16. Germline V CDR1 and CDR2: LGHNA, YNFKEQ. The CDR3 extends over 16 amino acids.